The 7 T cell receptor beta chains below all came from one sample that was sequenced in a study of cytomegalovirus exposure and HLA in healthy donors. PCR amplification relied on 60 Vbeta primers (plus 13 Jbeta primers). Sequencing used immunoSEQ multiplex PCR; TCRdb keeps in-frame clones, though not all of them. The sample includes some 140,000 clones, under 85% of them seen just once. The sample consisted of PBMCs. The receptors come from a man aged 30 to 39 in good health and CMV-seronegative.

The CDR3 region is CASKGGRSTDTQYF. The CDR3 DNA reads as TGTGCCAGCAAGGGAGGTCGCAGCACAGATACGCAGTATTTT. V is TRBV7-2 and J is TRBJ2-3; D might be TRBD2 (6 bases). This CDR3 has 14 amino acids. Trimming pared 7 bases from V and 0 bases from J, leaving 11 bases between. Germline CDR1 SGHTA, CDR2 FQGNSA. The whole variable domain, remainder taken from reference TRBV7-2 and TRBJ2-3, is GAGVSQSPSNKVTEKGKDVELRCDPISGHTALYWYRQSLGQGLEFLIYFQGNSAPDKSGLPSDRFSAERTGGSVSTLTIQRTQQEDSAVYLCASKGGRSTDTQYFGPGTRLTVL.

V and J are TRBV4-3 and TRBJ2-5; 7 bases map to TRBD2. The CDR3 extends over 18 amino acids. Germline CDR1 reads LGHNA; CDR2 reads YSLEER. The ends lost 0 bases at V and 3 bases at J; junction bases unmatched: 13. This CDR3 is CASSQDPFLGGMEETQYF. The CDR3 nucleotides read TGCGCCAGCAGCCAAGATCCATTTCTGGGGGGGATGGAAGAGACCCAGTACTTC.

The V and J genes are TRBV6-6 and TRBJ1-5, with a possible D match to TRBD1 (6 bases). Trimming cost V 2 bases and J 1 base, with 12 bases left between them. Germline V CDR1 and CDR2: MNHNY, SVGAGI (reference sequence). The CDR3 is 16 amino acids. DNA for the CDR3: TGTGCCAGCAGTTACGGGGGCCGACAGAGCAATCAGCCCCAGCATTTT. Protein product: CASSYGGRQSNQPQHF.

The V and J genes are TRBV5-4 and TRBJ1-4; D is unclear. CDR3 length equals 14 residues. Per the germline V gene, CDR1 is SGHNT and CDR2 is YYREEE (reference sequence). The V end lost 1 base, the J end lost 8 bases, and 12 bases lay between the germline ends. The CDR3 DNA is TGTGCCAGCAGCTTGAAGGAGAACACGGAAAAACTGTTTTTT. It codes for CASSLKENTEKLFF.

The chain employs TRBV7-8 and TRBJ1-1; maybe TRBD1 (5 bases). V was shortened by 5 bases and J by 2 bases, with 15 bases between the two germline ends. Germline-derived CDR1 and CDR2 are SGHVS and FQNEAQ. This CDR3 spans 15 amino acids. The CDR3 sequence: CASSLRLGLNTEAFF. The CDR3 nucleotides are TGTGCCAGCAGCCTCCGGCTGGGGCTAAACACTGAAGCTTTCTTT.

The rearrangement links TRBV2 to TRBJ1-2, with D possibly matching TRBD1 (6 bases). In germline, CDR1 is SNHLY, CDR2 FYNNEI. The CDR3 extends over 14 amino acids. Trimming took off 3 bases at V and 2 bases at J, with 10 bases between the two ends. CDR3 in DNA: TGTGCCAGCAGTGAGGACAGCATAAACTATGGCTACACCTTC. This codes for CASSEDSINYGYTF.

This clone occurred a few times. This chain links TRBV4-2 with TRBJ2-4; 7 positions agree with TRBD2. CDR1 is LGHNA, CDR2 YNFKEQ, per germline. This CDR3 has 16 amino acids. With V trimmed by 2 bases and J by 8 bases, 12 bases remained unmatched. The CDR3 DNA sequence: TGTGCCAGCAGCCAAATGACGGGAGGCTGGGGGGACATTCAGTACTTC. It translates to CASSQMTGGWGDIQYF.